The present T cell receptor beta chain was sequenced within a study of cytomegalovirus exposure and HLA in healthy donors. Study findings and constraints: A missense variant in DCLRE1C was later tied to TCR beta V- and J-gene trimming. Prior analysis indicated that the majority of TCR beta V segments exhibited productivity approximately 87% or approximately 30% of the time. The authors listed over 150 TCR beta chains as cytomegalovirus-associated.

This clone was seen only a few times. What it recognizes is unknown. Both 60 Vbeta primers and 13 Jbeta primers went into the PCR. Original analysis: Counted up in a later analysis, unique TCR beta chains came to 65 million to 80 million, with around 9.9 million shared. Assay: immunoSEQ multiplex PCR; the TCRdb copy retains only in-frame clones and omits some. The V and J calls and clone size were taken over from that table, and D and trimming were inferred from the DNA. The table has about 150,000 clones, approximately 70% seen once. The clonotype originates from a woman in her sixties in good health and CMV-seropositive. The sequenced sample was PBMCs.

The CDR3 reads CASGLGFYEQYF. The CDR3 nucleotides read TGTGCCAGCGGGCTGGGTTTCTACGAGCAGTACTTC. This chain links TRBV6-1 with TRBJ2-7; D is unclear. The V gene's germline CDR1 is MNHNS and CDR2 SASEGT. Trimming removed 8 bases from V and 3 bases from J, with 11 bases in between. CDR3 size: 12 residues.